Described below is a single T cell receptor beta chain sequence and its context. Its antigen specificity is not known. No base qualities exist here, and no much larger clone lies one base off it. This sample was taken from a study of cytomegalovirus exposure and HLA in healthy donors (dated by TCRdb to 2016 to 2017). Regarding the research as a whole: An earlier analysis of roughly 630 of the donors reported roughly 300 Gb of sequence data and 100 million to 130 million unique TCR beta sequences from some 180 million T cells. Roughly five DR-DQ haplotypes were handled as single units for association and clustering, since linkage in the cohort was strong. High-throughput TCR immunosequencing, statistical association of individual TCRs with disease status, and machine learning were combined to predict cytomegalovirus infection status. Donor age, sex, ethnicity and CMV serostatus were compiled together with the repertoire data. Typing coverage varied by locus: about 629-640 donors for A, B, C, DRB1 and DQB1; roughly 500 for DQA1; around 610 for DPA1; 450 to 480 for DPB1. An early release that covered roughly 600 HLA-typed donors contained about 300 gigabases of sequencing data and roughly 84 million unique TCR sequences. Every discovery cohort repertoire had been produced on one sequencing platform. The aim of the study was to test whether cataloging public T cell receptors could identify signatures of past pathogen exposure. To study patterns of TCR occurrence, a later analysis re-analyzed previously published TCR beta repertoires from several hundred donors and added high-resolution HLA genotyping. A separate validation cohort of approximately 130 different subjects was used in addition to the approximately 700-subject first cohort. In an earlier analysis of 587 of the donors, high-throughput TCR beta sequencing was used to judge whether each TCR beta V gene segment behaved as functional or pseudogenic. A later genetic analysis used genome-wide SNP genotypes for about three fifths of the 666 donors, treating that subset as a discovery cohort. On average, about 240,000 unique TCR beta nucleotide sequences were sequenced per donor among some 420 genotyped donors of the cohort, with roughly 18% of those sequences being non-productive. Rather than drawing on any new phenotypic data, the later analysis identified candidate immune exposures from TCR beta sequences and the way those sequences occurred across donors. Both class I and class II loci were covered by HLA typing, at four-digit resolution. The genetic ancestry cluster associated with self-reported Caucasian donors included about 84% of the approximately 400 genotyped donors. The T cell repertoires of some 670 subjects were profiled by immunosequencing and related to cytomegalovirus serostatus. The research as a whole found: Linkage disequilibrium might explain the correlated functional status among segregating V segments, but an unknown experimental factor could not be excluded. Broadly in line with IMGT annotations, most TCR beta V segments showed up in productive rearrangements about 87% or about 30% of the time in an earlier analysis of 587 of the donors. The authors suggested that the approach could potentially be extended to other disease states and immunological phenotypes. Sequencing depth was assumed to be roughly uniform across donors in the presence/absence analyses, though that assumption may not hold. In a later analysis, some 17,000 TCR beta sequences were associated with specific HLA alleles at a false discovery rate of 0.05. In a later analysis, TCR association rates were found to vary across HLA loci, with the most associated TCRs seen for DRB1 alleles and the fewest for HLA-C alleles. According to a later analysis, parvovirus B19, influenza, CMV and Epstein-Barr virus appeared linked to several top co-occurrence clusters. Three of the identified cytomegalovirus-associated TCR beta chains were confirmed in vitro to be specific for cytomegalovirus antigens. A later analysis found that most CMV-associated TCR beta chains appeared HLA-restricted, with HLA associations seemingly driven largely by CMV exposure. Strong co-occurrence of HLA alleles, especially DR and DQ, made assigning TCR associations to individual alleles difficult. Because HLA typing was missing for some donors at each locus, association tests included only the typed subset. A cluster of highly shared sequence variants was judged likely to be a technical artifact of the sequencing pipeline. Most TCR sequences were seen in very few donors, while some public TCRs were found in many individuals. Seventeen rarely observed V segments, including chromosome 9 orphons, were excluded from the earlier analysis of a few hundred of the donors because counts were too low. A later analysis found that HLA-associated TCR beta chains were more clonally expanded and had lower generation probabilities than equally common non-associated chains. CMV serostatus was the only immune exposure information available for the cohort. This cohort had only TCR beta chains sequenced, and the lack of alpha or paired-chain data limited which features could be detected. Cytomegalovirus status was reported to be diagnosed by the classifier with high specificity and sensitivity in both the original and validation cohorts. A later genetic analysis associated a missense DCLRE1C variant with V-gene and J-gene trimming of TCR beta chains, and an independent cohort replicated the association. In the study, around 160 TCR beta chains were listed as associated with cytomegalovirus. In a later genetic analysis, fewer N-insertions in productive TCRs were reported among donors in an Asian-associated ancestry cluster than the approximately 630-donor mean. A further reported finding was that TCR beta sequences accurately predicted the HLA-A and HLA-B alleles for most subjects in the first cohort.

The cohort comprised 666 healthy bone marrow donors. At the time of sampling, every cohort member was nominally healthy, though immune exposures that went unrecorded were likely present. The donor was CMV seropositive and was included in the group of 290 or so seropositive cohort members. Each donor provided a peripheral blood sample, and peripheral blood mononuclear cells were used for TCR beta sequencing. Genomic DNA was extracted from the blood cell samples with the Qiagen DNeasy Blood Extraction Kit. The protocol used for the library was the immunoSEQ multiplex PCR assay. A mixture of 60 forward primers for TCR Vbeta segments and 13 reverse primers for TCR Jbeta segments was used in the multiplex PCR. The CDR3 region of rearranged TCR beta genes was amplified from genomic DNA by a multiplex PCR assay. On the Illumina HiSeq System, the amplified TCR beta libraries were sequenced as 87-base-pair reads. On the authors' methods: In a later analysis, about 80 million unique TCR beta chains were counted across the approximately 640 repertoires, and roughly 11 million of these chains were shared by at least two donors. To remove PCR and sequencing errors, raw reads were error-corrected and collapsed into unique sequences using a nearest-neighbor algorithm that merged closely related sequences. To assign V, D and J gene segments, CDR3 sequences were aligned to IMGT reference sequences. For a sequence to be retained, at least a six-nucleotide match to both a V gene segment and a J gene segment was required. A rearrangement counted as productive if the CDR3 had no stop codons and remained in frame with V and J, and every other rearrangement counted as non-productive. CDR3 was defined according to IMGT convention as the region running from the second conserved V-encoded cysteine to the conserved J-encoded phenylalanine. The earlier analysis of some 600 of the donors excluded sequences that lacked an unambiguous match to a single V gene segment. An earlier analysis of a few hundred of the donors called V segments functional above 56.7% productive rearrangements and segregating when the between-donor standard deviation exceeded 5%. To diagnose cytomegalovirus status from the catalog of TCR beta chain sequences, a statistical classification framework was built. In a later analysis, TCR nucleotide sequences were compared against IMGT/GENE-DB human TR gene sequences so that V and J genes could be assigned. In a later analysis, CDR3 sequences and most-parsimonious VDJ recombination scenarios were assigned using the TCRdist pipeline. In a later analysis, each TCR beta chain was defined by its CDR3 amino acid sequence together with its V-gene family, and reads without a unique V-gene family were excluded. In a later analysis, 450 to 600 highly shared, low-generation-probability nucleotide sequences were removed to address suspected cross-contamination and a sequencing artifact. In a later analysis, a clonal expansion index was calculated for each public chain from normalized within-repertoire ranks of inferred template counts. Generation probabilities in a later analysis came from a VDJ recombination model fitted to out-of-frame rearrangements, and those results were checked against IGoR. In a later analysis, hypergeometric tests were used to score TCR-TCR, TCR-HLA and TCR-CMV co-occurrence, with a repertoire-size bias correction applied to TCR pairs. False discovery rates were estimated in a later analysis by permuting HLA or CMV assignments 20 times. In a later analysis, co-occurring TCRs were grouped using DBSCAN, and TCRdist sequence similarity was added for clustering within HLA-allele-positive subsets. For co-occurrence clustering, repertoires with fewer than 30,000 or more than 120,000 public chains were excluded, along with 4 to 6 repertoires with anomalous nucleotide sharing. The immuneACCESS repertoire file appears here via TCRdb, limited to in-frame rearrangements. These files lack a portion of the clones; in checked studies, under half of the deficit traces to unresolved V genes, and the cause of the others is not known. Clone size and the V and J calls come from that table; the DNA yielded D and trimming. Across this sample there are 150,000 to 200,000 clones, with roughly 84% seen only once. The top ten clonotypes cover 2% to 2.5% of the sample.

The TCR was taken from a young man in good health and CMV-seropositive. Source material: PBMCs.

The CDR3 reads CASSDPGWQLSEQFF. The nucleotide sequence is given as TGTGCCAGCAGTGACCCAGGGTGGCAGCTGAGTGAGCAGTTCTTC. The V gene is TRBV2 and the J gene is TRBJ2-1; TRBD1 is a possible D gene, resting on 5 matching bases. The CDR3, cysteine through phenylalanine, is 15 amino acids long. The retained sequence is limited to the CDR3, 45 bases, with the frame set at the first base. Cut back by 3 bases and 9 bases, the V and J ends lie 18 bases apart. The germline V gene specifies SNHLY as CDR1 and FYNNEI as CDR2. Reference TRBV2 and TRBJ2-1 genes cover what lies past the CDR3, so the full variable domain is EPEVTQTPSHQVTQMGQEVILRCVPISNHLYFYWYRQILGQKVEFLVSFYNNEISEKSEIFDDQFSVERPDGSNFTLKIRSTKLEDSAMYFCASSDPGWQLSEQFFGPGTRLTVL.